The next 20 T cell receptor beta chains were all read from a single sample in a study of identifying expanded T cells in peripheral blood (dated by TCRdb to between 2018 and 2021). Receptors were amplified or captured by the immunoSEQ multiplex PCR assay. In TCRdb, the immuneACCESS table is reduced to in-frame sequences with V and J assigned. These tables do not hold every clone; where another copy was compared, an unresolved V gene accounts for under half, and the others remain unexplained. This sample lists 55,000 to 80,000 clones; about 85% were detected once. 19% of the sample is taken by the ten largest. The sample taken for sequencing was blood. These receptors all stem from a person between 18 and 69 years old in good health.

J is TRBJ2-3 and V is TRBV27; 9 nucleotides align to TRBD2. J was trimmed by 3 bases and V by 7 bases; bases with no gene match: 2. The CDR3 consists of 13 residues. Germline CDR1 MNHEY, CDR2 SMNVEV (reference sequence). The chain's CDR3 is CASTSGKTDTQYF. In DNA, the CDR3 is TGTGCCAGCACTAGCGGGAAAACAGATACGCAGTATTTT.

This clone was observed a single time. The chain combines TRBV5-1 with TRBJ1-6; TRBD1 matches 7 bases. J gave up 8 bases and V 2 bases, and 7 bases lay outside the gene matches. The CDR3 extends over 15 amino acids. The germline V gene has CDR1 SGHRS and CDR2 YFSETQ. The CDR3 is CASSFRQGFDSPLHF. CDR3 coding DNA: TGCGCCAGCAGCTTTCGACAGGGTTTTGATTCACCCCTCCACTTT.

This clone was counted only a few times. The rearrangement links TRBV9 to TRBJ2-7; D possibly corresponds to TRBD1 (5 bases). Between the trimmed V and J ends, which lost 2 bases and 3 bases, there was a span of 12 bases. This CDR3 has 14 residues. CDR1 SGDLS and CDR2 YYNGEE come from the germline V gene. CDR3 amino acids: CASSVSDTLYEQYF. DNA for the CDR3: TGTGCCAGCAGCGTCTCGGACACACTCTACGAGCAGTACTTC.

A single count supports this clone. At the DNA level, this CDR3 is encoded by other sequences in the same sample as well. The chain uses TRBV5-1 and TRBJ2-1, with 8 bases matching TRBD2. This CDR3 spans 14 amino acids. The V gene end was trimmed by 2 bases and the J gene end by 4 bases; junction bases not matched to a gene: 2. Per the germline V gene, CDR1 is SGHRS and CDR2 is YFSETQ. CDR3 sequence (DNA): TGCGCCAGCAGCTTAGCGGGAGAGTACAATGAGCAGTTCTTC. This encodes CASSLAGEYNEQFF. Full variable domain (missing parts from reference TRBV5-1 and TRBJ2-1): KAGVTQTPRYLIKTRGQQVTLSCSPISGHRSVSWYQQTPGQGLQFLFEYFSETQRNKGNFPGRFSGRQFSNSRSEMNVSTLELGDSALYLCASSLAGEYNEQFFGPGTRLTVL.

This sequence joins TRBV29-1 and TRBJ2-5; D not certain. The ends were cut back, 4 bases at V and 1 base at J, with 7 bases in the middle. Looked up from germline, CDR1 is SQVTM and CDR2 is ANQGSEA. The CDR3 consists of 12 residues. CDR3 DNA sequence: TGCAGCGTTGTTGCCTCCCAAGAGACCCAGTACTTC. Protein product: CSVVASQETQYF. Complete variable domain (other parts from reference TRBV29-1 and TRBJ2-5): SAVISQKPSRDICQRGTSLTIQCQVDSQVTMMFWYRQQPGQSLTLIATANQGSEATYESGFVIDKFPISRPNLTFSTLTVSNMSPEDSSIYLCSVVASQETQYFGPGTRLLVL.

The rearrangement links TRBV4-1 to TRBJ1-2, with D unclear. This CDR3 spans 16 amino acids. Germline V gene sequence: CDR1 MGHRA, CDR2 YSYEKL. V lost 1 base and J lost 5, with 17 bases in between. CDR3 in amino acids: CASSQVHNLPAYGYTF. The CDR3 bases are TGCGCCAGCAGCCAAGTTCACAATCTCCCGGCGTATGGCTACACCTTC.

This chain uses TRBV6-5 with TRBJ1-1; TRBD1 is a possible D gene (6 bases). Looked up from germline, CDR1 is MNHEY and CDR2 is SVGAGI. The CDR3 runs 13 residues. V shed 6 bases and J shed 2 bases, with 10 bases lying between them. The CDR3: CASRYRANTEAFF. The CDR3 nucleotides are TGTGCCAGCAGATACAGGGCAAACACTGAAGCTTTCTTT.

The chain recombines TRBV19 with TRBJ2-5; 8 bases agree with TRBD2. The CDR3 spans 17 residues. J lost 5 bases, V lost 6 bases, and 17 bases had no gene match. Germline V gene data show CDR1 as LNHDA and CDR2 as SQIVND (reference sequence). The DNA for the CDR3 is TGTGCCAGTAGCCAGGAAGCTCGGGGGGGCGTCCGGGAGACCCAGTACTTC. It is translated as CASSQEARGGVRETQYF.

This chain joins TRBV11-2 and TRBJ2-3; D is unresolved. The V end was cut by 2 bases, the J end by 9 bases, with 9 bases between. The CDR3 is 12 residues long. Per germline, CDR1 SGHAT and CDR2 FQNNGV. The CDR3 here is CASSLLDPTQYF. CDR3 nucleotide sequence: TGTGCCAGCAGCTTACTGGATCCCACGCAGTATTTT.

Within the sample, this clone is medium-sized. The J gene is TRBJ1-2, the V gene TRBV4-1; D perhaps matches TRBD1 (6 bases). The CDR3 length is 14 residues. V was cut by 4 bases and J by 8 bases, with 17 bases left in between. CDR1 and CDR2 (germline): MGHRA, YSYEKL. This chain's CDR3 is CASSPHRALEGYTF. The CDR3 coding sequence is TGCGCCAGCAGCCCCCACAGGGCCCTTGAGGGCTACACCTTC.

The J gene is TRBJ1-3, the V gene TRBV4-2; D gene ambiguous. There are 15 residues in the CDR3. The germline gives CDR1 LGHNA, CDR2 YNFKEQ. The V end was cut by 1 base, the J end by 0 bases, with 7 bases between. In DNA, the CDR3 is TGTGCCAGCAGCCAAGTAGGGATCTCTGGAAACACCATATATTTT. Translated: CASSQVGISGNTIYF.

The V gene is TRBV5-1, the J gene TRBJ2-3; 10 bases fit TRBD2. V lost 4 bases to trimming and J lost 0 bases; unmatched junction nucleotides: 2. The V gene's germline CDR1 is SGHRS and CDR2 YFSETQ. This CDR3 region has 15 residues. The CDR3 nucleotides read TGCGCCAGCAGCACTAGCGGGACTAGCACAGATACGCAGTATTTT. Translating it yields CASSTSGTSTDTQYF.

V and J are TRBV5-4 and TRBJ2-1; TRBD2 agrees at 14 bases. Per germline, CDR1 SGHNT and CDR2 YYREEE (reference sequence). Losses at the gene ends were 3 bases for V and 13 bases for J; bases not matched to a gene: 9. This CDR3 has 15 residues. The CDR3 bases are TGTGCCAGCAGCTCAATGACTAGCGGGGGGGGTATTCAGTTCTTC. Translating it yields CASSSMTSGGGIQFF.

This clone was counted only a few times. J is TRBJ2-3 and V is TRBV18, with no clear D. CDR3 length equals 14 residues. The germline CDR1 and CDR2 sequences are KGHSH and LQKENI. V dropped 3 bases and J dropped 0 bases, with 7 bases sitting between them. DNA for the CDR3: TGTGCCAGCTCACCCCAGCGTAGCACAGATACGCAGTATTTT. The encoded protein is CASSPQRSTDTQYF.

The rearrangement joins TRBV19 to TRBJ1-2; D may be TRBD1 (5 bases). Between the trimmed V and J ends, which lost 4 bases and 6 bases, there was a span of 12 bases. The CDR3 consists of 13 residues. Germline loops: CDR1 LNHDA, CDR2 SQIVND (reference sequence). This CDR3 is CASSKQAGNGYTF. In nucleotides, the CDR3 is TGTGCCAGTAGTAAACAGGCGGGGAATGGCTACACCTTC.

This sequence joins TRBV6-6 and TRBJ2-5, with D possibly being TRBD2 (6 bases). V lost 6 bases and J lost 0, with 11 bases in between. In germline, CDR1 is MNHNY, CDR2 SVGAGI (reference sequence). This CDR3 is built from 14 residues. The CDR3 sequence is CASRLARNQETQYF. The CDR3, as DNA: TGTGCCAGCAGGCTAGCGAGGAACCAAGAGACCCAGTACTTC.

The CDR3 nucleotides read TGTGCCAGCAGTTATACCGACACCTACAATGAGCAGTTCTTC. This sequence encodes CASSYTDTYNEQFF. The chain carries TRBV5-4 and TRBJ2-1; D is ambiguous. Trimming left V 5 bases short and J 2 bases short, with 11 bases between. Germline CDR1 and CDR2: SGHNT and YYREEE (reference sequence). The CDR3 is 14 residues long. The variable domain in full, with the rest retrieved from reference TRBV5-4 and TRBJ2-1, is ETGVTQSPTHLIKTRGQQVTLRCSSQSGHNTVSWYQQALGQGPQFIFQYYREEENGRGNFPPRFSGLQFPNYSSELNVNALELDDSALYLCASSYTDTYNEQFFGPGTRLTVL.

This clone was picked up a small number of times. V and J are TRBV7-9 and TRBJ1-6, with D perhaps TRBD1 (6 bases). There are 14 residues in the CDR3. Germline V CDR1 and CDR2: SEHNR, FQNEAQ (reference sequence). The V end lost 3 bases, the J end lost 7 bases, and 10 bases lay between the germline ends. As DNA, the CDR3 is TGTGCCAGCAGCTTGGAGCAGGGGAATTCACCCCTCCACTTT. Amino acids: CASSLEQGNSPLHF.

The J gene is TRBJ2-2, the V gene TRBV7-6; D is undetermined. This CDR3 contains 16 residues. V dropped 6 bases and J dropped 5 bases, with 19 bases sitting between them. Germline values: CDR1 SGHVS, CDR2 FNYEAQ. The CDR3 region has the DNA TGTGCCAGCAGGGCGGAAAATTCGGCGGTAACCGGGGAGCTGTTTTTT. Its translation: CASRAENSAVTGELFF.

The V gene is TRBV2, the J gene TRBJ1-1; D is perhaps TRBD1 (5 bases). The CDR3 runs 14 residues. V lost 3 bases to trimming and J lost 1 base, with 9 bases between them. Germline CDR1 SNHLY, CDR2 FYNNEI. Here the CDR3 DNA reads TGTGCCAGCAGTGAGCTAACAGGGAACACTGAAGCTTTCTTT. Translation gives CASSELTGNTEAFF.